Below, 20 T cell receptor beta chains from the same sample are listed, as sequenced in a study of blood T cell repertoires in COVID-19. Profiled with immunoSEQ multiplex PCR; TCRdb holds only in-frame clones, not every one. In the table there are about 240,000 clones, roughly 90% of which are singletons. The sequencing sample was made of PBMCs or T cells enriched from blood (not recorded which). Source of these receptors: a woman aged 25 to 39 who had recovered from COVID-19.

The chain links TRBV4-3 to TRBJ1-4; no reliable D call. Germline values: CDR1 LGHNA, CDR2 YSLEER. The CDR3 contains 16 residues. Deletions cut 0 bases from V and 10 bases from J, with 18 bases between. The CDR3 bases are TGCGCCAGCAGCCAAGATAGCCAGCCCGGACGGGGAAAACTGTTTTTT. Translated, it gives CASSQDSQPGRGKLFF.

As regards this clone: At one end, the junction sequence differs from germline, possibly due to a read error. V usage is TRBV28 and J usage is TRBJ1-2; tentatively, D is TRBD1 (6 bases). This CDR3 spans 14 amino acids. Germline V CDR1 and CDR2: MDHEN, SYDVKM. The CDR3 DNA follows: TGTGCCAGCAGCACGACACAGGGTAACGATGGCTACACCTTC. Translation gives CASSTTQGNDGYTF.

This chain uses TRBV29-1 with TRBJ2-3; 11 nucleotides match TRBD2. The germline V gene has CDR1 SQVTM and CDR2 ANQGSEA. This CDR3 is 14 amino acids long. Trimming took 6 bases from V and 3 from J; bases not matched to a gene: 5. The DNA of the CDR3 is TGCAGCGTCGCCGGGACTAGCGGAACAGATACGCAGTATTTT. It codes for CSVAGTSGTDTQYF.

The CDR3 sequence is CASSIRRDSGGEQFF. DNA of the CDR3: TGTGCCAGCAGTATTCGGAGGGACTCCGGGGGAGAGCAGTTCTTC. The V gene is TRBV7-8, the J gene TRBJ2-1; D may be TRBD2 (6 bases). Between the trimmed V and J ends, which lost 6 bases and 10 bases, there was a span of 22 bases. Germline-derived CDR1 and CDR2 are SGHVS and FQNEAQ. The CDR3 is 15 amino acids. Combining the CDR3 with reference TRBV7-8 and TRBJ2-1 gives the whole variable domain GAGVSQSPRYKVAKRGQDVALRCDPISGHVSLFWYQQALGQGPEFLTYFQNEAQLDKSGLPSDRFFAERPEGSVSTLKIQRTQQEDSAVYLCASSIRRDSGGEQFFGPGTRLTVL.

The rearrangement links TRBV7-8 to TRBJ1-2, with 7 nucleotides matching TRBD1. The CDR3 spans 15 residues. Trimming took 2 bases from V and 5 from J; bases not matched to a gene: 8. Germline V gene sequence: CDR1 SGHVS, CDR2 FQNEAQ. CDR3 DNA: TGTGCCAGCAGCTTAAAGGAGGGGGCGCGATATGGCTACACCTTC. The encoded protein is CASSLKEGARYGYTF. The entire variable domain, with the rest obtained from reference TRBV7-8 and TRBJ1-2, is as follows: GAGVSQSPRYKVAKRGQDVALRCDPISGHVSLFWYQQALGQGPEFLTYFQNEAQLDKSGLPSDRFFAERPEGSVSTLKIQRTQQEDSAVYLCASSLKEGARYGYTFGSGTRLTVV.

This rearrangement joins TRBV28 to TRBJ1-6, with a tentative D call TRBD1 (5 bases). The CDR3 extends over 15 amino acids. Per germline, CDR1 MDHEN and CDR2 SYDVKM. Between the trimmed V and J ends, which lost 5 bases and 3 bases, there was a span of 11 bases. CDR3 DNA sequence: TGTGCCAGCAGTACCCCAGGGCTCTATAATTCACCCCTCCACTTT. Amino acids: CASSTPGLYNSPLHF. The whole variable domain, remainder taken from reference TRBV28 and TRBJ1-6, is DVKVTQSSRYLVKRTGEKVFLECVQDMDHENMFWYRQDPGLGLRLIYFSYDVKMKEKGDIPEGYSVSREKKERFSLILESASTNQTSMYLCASSTPGLYNSPLHFGNGTRLTVT.

The chain carries TRBV18 and TRBJ1-1, with 9 bases fitting TRBD1. Germline lookup yields CDR1 KGHSH and CDR2 LQKENI. This CDR3 has 14 residues. V lost 2 bases, J lost 5 bases, and 3 bases stayed unmatched. CDR3 in amino acids: CASSPRDRETEAFF. For the CDR3, the DNA is TGTGCCAGCTCACCAAGGGACAGGGAGACTGAAGCTTTCTTT. The complete variable domain, with remaining parts taken from reference TRBV18 and TRBJ1-1, reads NAGVMQNPRHLVRRRGQEARLRCSPMKGHSHVYWYRQLPEEGLKFMVYLQKENIIDESGMPKERFSAEFPKEGPSILRIQQVVRGDSAAYFCASSPRDRETEAFFGQGTRLTVV.

This clone is medium-sized (0.01 to 0.1%) by share. The chain employs TRBV4-1 and TRBJ1-5; tentative D call: TRBD1 (6 bases). CDR3 length equals 20 residues. Trimming stripped 1 base from V and 6 bases from J, with 28 bases between. Per germline, CDR1 MGHRA and CDR2 YSYEKL. This chain's CDR3 is CASSQGQLRDRMDVAQPQHF. CDR3 nucleotide sequence: TGCGCCAGCAGCCAAGGTCAACTTAGAGACAGGATGGATGTAGCTCAGCCCCAGCATTTT.

This chain links TRBV5-1 with TRBJ2-3, with 7 bases lining up with TRBD2. The germline V gene has CDR1 SGHRS and CDR2 YFSETQ. The V and J ends lost 4 bases and 2 bases, in that order; junction bases with no gene match: 7. This CDR3 is 15 amino acids long. The DNA of the CDR3 is TGCGCCAGCAGCACCGGACTAGTTACCACAGATACGCAGTATTTT. As protein: CASSTGLVTTDTQYF. The variable domain in full, with the rest retrieved from reference TRBV5-1 and TRBJ2-3, is KAGVTQTPRYLIKTRGQQVTLSCSPISGHRSVSWYQQTPGQGLQFLFEYFSETQRNKGNFPGRFSGRQFSNSRSEMNVSTLELGDSALYLCASSTGLVTTDTQYFGPGTRLTVL.

This sequence joins TRBV28 and TRBJ2-1; the match to TRBD2 covers 9 bases. V lost 7 bases, J lost 6 bases, and 13 bases stayed unmatched. The CDR3 has 16 residues. CDR1 is MDHEN, CDR2 SYDVKM, per germline. CDR3 sequence: CASTEPGGGRGNEQFF. The CDR3 nucleotides are TGTGCCAGCACCGAACCCGGGGGCGGGAGGGGCAATGAGCAGTTCTTC.

The chain employs TRBV15 and TRBJ2-7; 9 bases agree with TRBD1. V lost 5 bases and J lost 5; bases outside the gene matches: 7. CDR3 length: 14 residues. Germline CDR1 LNHNV, CDR2 YYDKDF (reference sequence). The CDR3, as DNA: TGTGCCACCAGCCCGGGACAGGGTCAGGACGAGCAGTACTTC. This gives the protein CATSPGQGQDEQYF.

The rearrangement uses TRBV25-1 and TRBJ2-7; TRBD2 aligns across 11 bases. In germline, CDR1 is MGHDK, CDR2 SYGVNS. The CDR3 has 16 residues. V was clipped by 4 bases and J by 5 bases; unmatched bases: 10. CDR3 protein: CASSGPLLAGAHEQYF. The CDR3 coding sequence is TGTGCCAGCAGTGGACCCTTACTAGCGGGAGCACACGAGCAGTACTTC.

The V and J genes are TRBV5-4 and TRBJ2-1; possible D gene TRBD2, 6 bases. The V gene lost 4 bases and the J gene lost 0 bases, with 8 bases spanning the gap. Looked up from germline, CDR1 is SGHNT and CDR2 is YYREEE (reference sequence). CDR3 length: 14 residues. Here the CDR3 DNA reads TGTGCCAGCAGCCTCGGGGGCTCCTACAATGAGCAGTTCTTC. Its translation is CASSLGGSYNEQFF.

The chain combines TRBV27 with TRBJ1-3, with D perhaps matching TRBD1 (5 bases). The V end was cut by 5 bases, the J end by 0 bases, with 8 bases between. The germline gives CDR1 MNHEY, CDR2 SMNVEV (reference sequence). CDR3 length: 14 amino acids. CDR3 sequence reads: CASSPTGSGNTIYF. CDR3 bases: TGTGCCAGCAGTCCTACAGGCTCTGGAAACACCATATATTTT.

The chain employs TRBV4-3 and TRBJ1-3, with D perhaps TRBD1 (6 bases). Between the trimmed V and J ends, which lost 0 bases and 2 bases, there was a span of 14 bases. The V gene's germline CDR1 is LGHNA and CDR2 YSLEER. The CDR3 runs to 17 residues. CDR3: CASSQDLTGPTGNTIYF. CDR3 coding DNA: TGCGCCAGCAGCCAAGACCTTACAGGGCCAACTGGAAACACCATATATTTT.

The chain combines TRBV3-1 (or the pseudogene TRBV3-2) with TRBJ2-2; TRBD2 might be the D (5 bases). The CDR3 covers 14 residues. Germline V gene data show CDR1 as LGHDT and CDR2 as YNNKEL (reference sequence). Between the trimmed V and J ends, which lost 4 bases and 5 bases, there was a span of 11 bases. CDR3 loop: CASSLHGGTGELFF. DNA of the CDR3: TGTGCCAGCAGCCTCCATGGCGGGACCGGGGAGCTGTTTTTT.

This clone was counted between two and nine times. The chain joins TRBV5-4 to TRBJ1-1; D ambiguous. Germline assignment: CDR1 SGHNT and CDR2 YYREEE (reference sequence). Trimming cost V 4 bases and J 2 bases, with 15 bases left between them. The CDR3 has 15 amino acids. The CDR3 loop is CASSRGIELNTEAFF. CDR3 nucleotides: TGTGCCAGCAGCCGAGGTATCGAACTAAACACTGAAGCTTTCTTT.

The V call is TRBV27, the J call TRBJ2-5; 9 bases fit TRBD1. The J segment lost 5 bases and the V segment lost 3 bases, leaving 7 bases of the junction unmatched. In germline, CDR1 is MNHEY, CDR2 SMNVEV (reference sequence). CDR3 length: 15 amino acids. Here the CDR3 DNA reads TGTGCCAGCAGTTTCGGGGACAGGGTATCGGAGACCCAGTACTTC. Translation gives CASSFGDRVSETQYF.

The chain is built from TRBV28 and TRBJ2-5, with 8 bases matching TRBD2. The CDR3 loop spans 17 amino acids. The ends lost 3 bases at V and 3 bases at J; junction bases unmatched: 12. Germline assignment: CDR1 MDHEN and CDR2 SYDVKM. CDR3 DNA sequence: TGTGCCAGCAGTTTCCGAAGCGGGCGGGGGGCTGAAGAGACCCAGTACTTC. This codes for CASSFRSGRGAEETQYF. Combining the CDR3 with reference TRBV28 and TRBJ2-5 gives the whole variable domain DVKVTQSSRYLVKRTGEKVFLECVQDMDHENMFWYRQDPGLGLRLIYFSYDVKMKEKGDIPEGYSVSREKKERFSLILESASTNQTSMYLCASSFRSGRGAEETQYFGPGTRLLVL.

The chain couples TRBV4-2 to TRBJ1-1; D is uncertain. Germline V gives CDR1 LGHNA, CDR2 YNFKEQ. V lost 0 bases and J 0 bases, leaving 11 bases between the germline ends. CDR3 length equals 16 residues. In DNA, the CDR3 is TGTGCCAGCAGCCAAGATGATGGGCAGCTGAACACTGAAGCTTTCTTT. Amino acid sequence: CASSQDDGQLNTEAFF.